These 32 T cell receptor beta chains were all obtained from the same sample, sequenced in a study of neurological immune-mediated disorders. TCRdb passed the 5' RACE reads through MiXCR, listing each CDR3 protein once. In the table there are 65,000 to 90,000 distinct CDR3 sequences, about 9.4% of which are singletons. Sequencing was performed on PBMCs. The source of these receptors is a man aged 35-49 years in good health.

The table lists this clonotype with many counts. The chain recombines TRBV11-2 with TRBJ2-1; 8 bases align to TRBD2. CDR1 and CDR2 from the germline V gene are SGHAT and FQNNGV. This CDR3 is built from 17 residues. Trimming at V came to 1 base and at J to 8 bases, leaving 13 bases not matched to a gene. The CDR3 DNA reads TGTGCCAGCAGCTTAGTTTTCGGGGGGGCCTCGCTCGATGAGCAGTTCTTC. Its protein is CASSLVFGGASLDEQFF.

As regards this clonotype: A much bigger clone sits one base away, suggesting this may be a read error. The rearrangement links TRBV28 to TRBJ2-5; D unclear. Germline loops: CDR1 MDHEN, CDR2 SYDVKM. This CDR3 spans 14 amino acids. Deletions cut 6 bases from V and 4 bases from J, with 15 bases between. The CDR3 DNA reads TGTGCCAGCAGGTTGACATGGGGTTTAGAGACCCAGTACTTC. Protein: CASRLTWGLETQYF.

This clonotype appeared many times. The rearrangement joins TRBV15 to TRBJ1-5; the D is unclear. CDR1 is LNHNV, CDR2 YYDKDF, per germline (reference sequence). CDR3 length equals 15 residues. The ends were cut back, 3 bases at V and 0 bases at J, with 9 bases in the middle. The CDR3 loop reads CATSREKYSNQPQHF. The CDR3 DNA reads as TGTGCCACCAGCAGGGAGAAGTATAGCAATCAGCCCCAGCATTTT.

This clonotype has a count of ten or more. This chain joins TRBV7-2 and TRBJ2-2, with 11 bases aligning to TRBD2. Per germline, CDR1 SGHTA and CDR2 FQGNSA. The CDR3 sequence is 19 residues long. With 5 bases clipped from V and 2 bases from J, the junction kept 13 bases outside the gene matches. CDR3 nucleotides: TGTGCCAGCAGCCCCCTTGAGTTAGCGGGGGGGATTAACACCGGGGAGCTGTTTTTT. Translated: CASSPLELAGGINTGELFF.

This clonotype came up many times. The chain has TRBV9 and TRBJ1-4; D gene unclear. Trimming shortened V by 3 bases and J by 8 bases, and 14 bases separated the two germline ends. The CDR3 is made up of 14 amino acids. Germline assignment: CDR1 SGDLS and CDR2 YYNGEE. For the CDR3, the DNA is TGTGCCAGCAGCGCCATCGCAGGAGAAGAAAAACTGTTTTTT. It codes for CASSAIAGEEKLFF. Combining the CDR3 with reference TRBV9 and TRBJ1-4 gives the whole variable domain DSGVTQTPKHLITATGQRVTLRCSPRSGDLSVYWYQQSLDQGLQFLIQYYNGEERAKGNILERFSAQQFPDLHSELNLSSLELGDSALYFCASSAIAGEEKLFFGSGTQLSVL.

This clonotype was seen ten or more times. The chain uses TRBV20-1 and TRBJ1-1; 7 bases map to TRBD1. CDR3 size: 12 residues. J gave up 1 base and V 7 bases, and 3 bases lay outside the gene matches. Germline V gives CDR1 DFQATT, CDR2 SNEGSKA (reference sequence). The CDR3 DNA reads TGCAGTGTAAGACAGGGGAACACTGAAGCTTTCTTT. Its protein is CSVRQGNTEAFF.

To note about this clonotype: A much larger clone differs by one base, so this may be a read error. The chain employs TRBV5-1 and TRBJ2-5, with D possibly TRBD1 on 5 matching bases. Per the germline V gene, CDR1 is SGHRS and CDR2 is YFSETQ. This CDR3 has 13 residues. V was pared by 7 bases and J by 5 bases, with 15 bases between. The CDR3 DNA follows: TGCGCCAGCTCCGAAGGGGTGGCGGAGACCCAGTACTTC. Its translation: CASSEGVAETQYF. The full variable domain, its missing parts supplied by reference TRBV5-1 and TRBJ2-5, is KAGVTQTPRYLIKTRGQQVTLSCSPISGHRSVSWYQQTPGQGLQFLFEYFSETQRNKGNFPGRFSGRQFSNSRSEMNVSTLELGDSALYLCASSEGVAETQYFGPGTRLLVL.

This clonotype was picked up many times. The V and J genes are TRBV29-1 and TRBJ2-1; D is perhaps TRBD1 (6 bases). Trimming removed 0 bases from V and 10 bases from J, with 10 bases in between. Germline V lookup: CDR1 SQVTM, CDR2 ANQGSEA. The length of the CDR3 is 12 residues. Here the CDR3 DNA reads TGCAGCGTTGAAGATCGCGACAGGGAGCAGTTCTTC. This translates into CSVEDRDREQFF.

This clonotype appeared many times. This chain links TRBV28 with TRBJ2-1, with TRBD2 matching over 11 bases. V lost 8 bases and J lost 7; bases outside the gene matches: 16. This CDR3 has 17 residues. Germline CDR1 reads MDHEN; CDR2 reads SYDVKM. The CDR3 DNA sequence: TGTGCCAGCTCCGATCCTCCCGGGACTAGCGGTTCTAATGAGCAGTTCTTC. This encodes CASSDPPGTSGSNEQFF.

Concerning this clonotype itself: A much larger clone sits a single nucleotide away, making a read error possible. The CDR3 does not end in the conserved phenylalanine or tryptophan, so this is likely a read error. CDR3 sequence (DNA): TGTGCCAGCAGCTTGTACGCAGGGGTCCCCGGGGAGCTGTTTTCT. Amino acids: CASSLYAGVPGELFS. V and J are TRBV5-5 and TRBJ2-2, with D possibly TRBD1 on 6 matching bases. This CDR3 has 15 residues. Germline V gene lookup returns CDR1 SGHKS and CDR2 YYEKEE (reference sequence). Trimming stripped 1 base from V and 6 bases from J, with 13 bases between.

This clonotype was found many times. The rearrangement joins TRBV29-1 to TRBJ2-3, with D tentatively TRBD2 (6 bases). Germline V lookup: CDR1 SQVTM, CDR2 ANQGSEA. The CDR3 has 13 residues. The V gene lost 5 bases and the J gene lost 9 bases, with 18 bases spanning the gap. The CDR3 DNA sequence: TGCAGCGTTTTGGGGGGAAGCCGGGGGACGCAGTATTTT. It specifies CSVLGGSRGTQYF.

The CDR3 here is CASSLAQCAYSYNEQFF. The CDR3 region has the DNA TGTGCCAGCAGCTTAGCTCAGTGTGCTTACTCCTACAATGAGCAGTTCTTC. This chain uses TRBV7-9 with TRBJ2-1; no reliable D call. The germline V and J ends were trimmed by 0 bases and 0 bases, with 12 bases remaining between them. Germline CDR1 is SEHNR and CDR2 is FQNEAQ (reference sequence). There are 17 residues in the CDR3.

The chain recombines TRBV19 with TRBJ1-5; 7 bases fit TRBD1. The CDR3 spans 14 residues. V shed 6 bases, J shed 4 bases, and the junction held 6 bases outside the gene matches. Germline loops: CDR1 LNHDA, CDR2 SQIVND (reference sequence). The CDR3 is CASSRDRVNQPQHF. The CDR3 DNA is TGTGCCAGTAGCCGGGACAGAGTAAATCAGCCCCAGCATTTT.

For this clonotype: The junction departs from the called germline gene at one end, perhaps through a read error. The chain is built from TRBV24-1 and TRBJ2-7, with 10 bases aligning to TRBD1. CDR3 length: 15 amino acids. Germline V CDR1 and CDR2: KGHDR, SFDVKD. This chain's CDR3 is CATSDRDRGTGELYF. The CDR3 region has the DNA TGTGCCACCAGTGACCGGGACAGGGGAACCGGGGAGCTGTACTTC.

The chain employs TRBV6-5 and TRBJ2-7; 10 bases fit TRBD1. Germline V gives CDR1 MNHEY, CDR2 SVGAGI. This CDR3 has 15 residues. Trimming cost V 2 bases and J 4 bases; bases outside gene matches: 5. The DNA of the CDR3 is TGTGCCAGCAGTTACGGGACAGGGGCAGTTTACGAGCAGTACTTC. Its protein is CASSYGTGAVYEQYF.

In its sample, this clonotype was seen many times. The J gene is TRBJ2-3, the V gene TRBV19, with 11 bases that match TRBD2. J lost 0 bases, V lost 5 bases, and 4 bases had no gene match. Germline V gene data show CDR1 as LNHDA and CDR2 as SQIVND (reference sequence). CDR3 length: 16 residues. For the CDR3, the DNA is TGTGCCAGTAGTCCCTGGACTAGCGGGAGCACAGATACGCAGTATTTT. Its translation is CASSPWTSGSTDTQYF.

The genes are TRBV30 and TRBJ1-5, with D perhaps TRBD1 (6 bases). V was cut by 0 bases and J by 0 bases, with 18 bases left in between. The germline V gene has CDR1 GTSNPN and CDR2 SVGIG (reference sequence). CDR3 length equals 18 residues. The CDR3 DNA sequence: TGTGCCTGGAGTGTGTCGAGGGACACCCTATATAGCAATCAGCCCCAGCATTTT. Translation: CAWSVSRDTLYSNQPQHF.

This clonotype was seen ten or more times. V usage is TRBV14 and J usage is TRBJ1-2; D is perhaps TRBD1 (6 bases). Germline V lookup: CDR1 SGHDN, CDR2 FVKESK. There are 15 residues in the CDR3. Trimming cost V 0 bases and J 4 bases, with 12 bases left between them. CDR3 coding DNA: TGTGCCAGCAGCCAAGAGTCAGGACAGCCCTATGGCTACACCTTC. Residues: CASSQESGQPYGYTF.

Only a few counts were recorded for this clonotype. This chain uses TRBV29-1 with TRBJ2-5; D gene unclear. Germline V gene lookup returns CDR1 SQVTM and CDR2 ANQGSEA. Trimming removed 8 bases from V and 5 bases from J, with 9 bases in between. There are 10 residues in the CDR3. In DNA form, the CDR3 reads TGCAGCTGGGGATGGGAGACCCAGTACTTC. Protein sequence: CSWGWETQYF. Full variable domain (remainder filled in from reference TRBV29-1 and TRBJ2-5): SAVISQKPSRDICQRGTSLTIQCQVDSQVTMMFWYRQQPGQSLTLIATANQGSEATYESGFVIDKFPISRPNLTFSTLTVSNMSPEDSSIYLCSWGWETQYFGPGTRLLVL.

This clonotype was recorded many times. This rearrangement joins TRBV29-1 to TRBJ2-7; D is unresolved. The CDR3 length is 12 residues. Per germline, CDR1 SQVTM and CDR2 ANQGSEA. The germline V and J ends were trimmed by 5 bases and 3 bases, with 11 bases remaining between them. DNA of the CDR3: TGCAGCGTTCTTTCTAGTAGCTACGAGCAGTACTTC. This gives the protein CSVLSSSYEQYF.

Ten or more counts support this clonotype. V gene TRBV27 combines with J gene TRBJ2-2; D unresolved. CDR1 MNHEY and CDR2 SMNVEV come from the germline V gene (reference sequence). The V end lost 6 bases, the J end lost 7 bases, and 15 bases lay between the germline ends. The CDR3 totals 14 residues. In nucleotides, the CDR3 is TGTGCCAGCAGGCCCCTACTAAAGGACGGGGAGCTGTTTTTT. This encodes CASRPLLKDGELFF.

Many counts were recorded for this clonotype. This sequence joins TRBV5-1 and TRBJ1-1; 7 nucleotides line up with TRBD1. The CDR3 sequence is 15 residues long. The germline V gene encodes CDR1 SGHRS and CDR2 YFSETQ. V was clipped by 4 bases and J by 0 bases; unmatched bases: 6. The CDR3 region is CASSALQGMNTEAFF. Here the CDR3 DNA reads TGCGCCAGCAGCGCCCTACAGGGGATGAACACTGAAGCTTTCTTT.

At least ten counts were recorded for this clonotype. The rearrangement uses TRBV3-1 and TRBJ2-3; D is unresolved. V lost 4 bases to trimming and J lost 5 bases, with 13 bases between them. The CDR3 is 14 residues long. CDR1 LGHDT and CDR2 YNNKEL come from the germline V gene (reference sequence). The CDR3 region has the DNA TGTGCCAGCAGCCTTAGACACAAGGGAGATACGCAGTATTTT. Its protein is CASSLRHKGDTQYF.

This sequence joins TRBV29-1 and TRBJ2-7; D tentatively reads TRBD1 or TRBD2 (6 bases each). Germline CDR1 and CDR2: SQVTM and ANQGSEA. CDR3 length equals 15 residues. V dropped 7 bases and J dropped 1 base, with 20 bases sitting between them. In DNA form, the CDR3 reads TGCAGCGACGCCGGGGGCAGAGGAGTTTCCTACGAGCAGTACTTC. Translating it yields CSDAGGRGVSYEQYF.

This clonotype was detected ten times or more. The J gene is TRBJ2-7, the V gene TRBV5-1; D not certain. Germline CDR1 reads SGHRS; CDR2 reads YFSETQ. The CDR3 runs to 12 residues. Between the trimmed V and J ends, which lost 4 bases and 5 bases, there was a span of 10 bases. This CDR3 is CASSVGQDEQYF. CDR3 DNA: TGCGCCAGCAGCGTTGGTCAGGACGAGCAGTACTTC.

This clonotype was detected many times. V and J are TRBV11-2 and TRBJ2-5; 8 bases line up with TRBD1. Trimming removed 5 bases from V and 2 bases from J; junction bases left unmatched: 7. The germline V gene has CDR1 SGHAT and CDR2 FQNNGV. The CDR3 runs 15 residues. The CDR3: CASSPGTGQQETQYF. CDR3 bases: TGTGCCAGCAGCCCAGGGACAGGCCAACAAGAGACCCAGTACTTC.

In this sample, this clonotype turned up many times. The chain employs TRBV7-9 and TRBJ1-2; TRBD1 agrees at 9 bases. Germline lookup yields CDR1 SEHNR and CDR2 FQNEAQ (reference sequence). The V segment lost 4 bases and the J segment 3 bases; nucleotides outside the gene matches: 9. This CDR3 comprises 16 residues. The CDR3 DNA reads as TGTGCCAGCAGCTCCCATACAGGGGGCAACGACTATGGCTACACCTTC. Translation: CASSSHTGGNDYGYTF.

This clonotype was seen many times. V is TRBV9 and J is TRBJ2-2; 9 nucleotides align to TRBD2. The CDR3 runs to 15 residues. CDR1 is SGDLS and CDR2 is YYNGEE in the germline V gene. The trim removed 3 bases at V and 4 bases at J, leaving 4 bases unmatched. CDR3 in amino acids: CASSGSGGPTGELFF. CDR3 nucleotide sequence: TGTGCCAGCAGCGGTAGCGGGGGCCCCACCGGGGAGCTGTTTTTT. The variable domain in full, completed from reference TRBV9 and TRBJ2-2, reads DSGVTQTPKHLITATGQRVTLRCSPRSGDLSVYWYQQSLDQGLQFLIQYYNGEERAKGNILERFSAQQFPDLHSELNLSSLELGDSALYFCASSGSGGPTGELFFGEGSRLTVL.

This clonotype was counted at least ten times. The rearrangement joins TRBV11-3 to TRBJ2-7, with no clear D. The CDR3 loop spans 8 amino acids. From germline, CDR1 is SGHNT and CDR2 YENEEA. Trimming removed 11 bases at V and 1 base at J, with 0 bases between. For the CDR3, the DNA is TGTGCCTCCTACGAGCAGTACTTC. Its translation is CASYEQYF.

This clonotype has a count of ten or more. This rearrangement joins TRBV7-9 to TRBJ1-1, with D maybe TRBD1 (6 bases). Trimming left V 10 bases short and J 4 bases short, with 28 bases between. This CDR3 has 17 residues. Germline V gene sequence: CDR1 SEHNR, CDR2 FQNEAQ (reference sequence). Here the CDR3 DNA reads TGTGCCACACAAGGGTACAGGAAAACAGGGATGAGCACTGAAGCTTTCTTT. It specifies CATQGYRKTGMSTEAFF. The variable domain in full, with the rest retrieved from reference TRBV7-9 and TRBJ1-1, is DTGVSQNPRHKITKRGQNVTFRCDPISEHNRLYWYRQTLGQGPEFLTYFQNEAQLEKSRLLSDRFSAERPKGSFSTLEIQRTEQGDSAMYLCATQGYRKTGMSTEAFFGQGTRLTVV.

This clonotype was detected ten times or more. This sequence joins TRBV10-3 and TRBJ1-5, with D uncertain. The CDR3 is made up of 12 amino acids. Germline values: CDR1 ENHRY, CDR2 SYGVKD. The ends were cut back, 3 bases at V and 1 base at J, with 1 base in the middle. CDR3 region: CAISESNQPQHF. The DNA for the CDR3 is TGTGCCATCAGTGAAAGCAATCAGCCCCAGCATTTT.

This clonotype was found many times. This chain uses TRBV5-1 with TRBJ2-7; 7 bases agree with TRBD1. The V gene's germline CDR1 is SGHRS and CDR2 YFSETQ. The CDR3 length is 15 residues. V was clipped by 4 bases and J by 4 bases; unmatched bases: 11. Here the CDR3 DNA reads TGCGCCAGCAGCCTTCAACAGGGGCCCTTATACGAGCAGTACTTC. Its protein is CASSLQQGPLYEQYF.